This passage covers 18 T cell receptor beta chains from one sample sequenced in a study of monozygotic twins with inflammatory bowel disease. Each CDR3 protein gets one entry in TCRdb, which reprocessed the 5' RACE reads and gives no DNA. This sample's table reports 400,000 or so distinct CDR3 sequences. What was sequenced was blood. These receptors came from a human donor with ulcerative colitis or Crohn's disease, or a healthy co-twin of an affected twin (not recorded which).

The rearrangement links TRBV7-6 to TRBJ2-6; TCRdb reports TRBD1, a call that lacks DNA to check it against. Germline V gives CDR1 SGHVS, CDR2 FNYEAQ. CDR3 size: 17 residues. CDR3 sequence reads: CASSKTGIFSGANVLTF.

This chain uses TRBV7-2 with TRBJ2-1. Germline V gene lookup returns CDR1 SGHTA and CDR2 FQGNSA. The CDR3 totals 15 residues. CDR3 residues: CASSFGGPSYNEQFF. The complete variable domain, with remaining parts taken from reference TRBV7-2 and TRBJ2-1, reads GAGVSQSPSNKVTEKGKDVELRCDPISGHTALYWYRQSLGQGLEFLIYFQGNSAPDKSGLPSDRFSAERTGGSVSTLTIQRTQQEDSAVYLCASSFGGPSYNEQFFGPGTRLTVL.

The CDR3 sequence is CASSLYGRGNEQYF. This chain uses TRBV27 with TRBJ2-7; TCRdb proposes TRBD1, but this gene call is untestable without DNA. Germline V gene data show CDR1 as MNHEY and CDR2 as SMNVEV (reference sequence). This CDR3 comprises 14 residues.

The V gene is TRBV27, the J gene TRBJ1-5; lacking DNA, the TRBD1 call made by TCRdb goes unchecked. The CDR3 has 16 amino acids. Germline V lookup: CDR1 MNHEY, CDR2 SMNVEV (reference sequence). The CDR3 is CASSLQGGAGNQPQHF.

The V call is TRBV5-1, the J call TRBJ2-2; TCRdb reports TRBD2, a call that lacks DNA to check it against. The CDR3 is made up of 16 amino acids. Germline V gives CDR1 SGHRS, CDR2 YFSETQ. The chain's CDR3 is CASSLRAGENIGELFF.

The chain has TRBV12-3 or TRBV12-4 and TRBJ1-4. There are 15 residues in the CDR3. CDR3 residues: CASSLALWGNEKLFF.

The V gene is TRBV27, the J gene TRBJ2-7; TCRdb's D gene call, TRBD1, goes unchecked for lack of DNA. The CDR3 spans 16 residues. CDR1 MNHEY and CDR2 SMNVEV come from the germline V gene (reference sequence). The CDR3: CASSLSPGQMVYEQYF.

The J gene is TRBJ2-1, the V gene TRBV6-5; without DNA, the TCRdb call of TRBD1 cannot be checked. The CDR3 has 15 residues. The germline V gene has CDR1 MNHEY and CDR2 SVGAGI. The CDR3 protein is CASSYVIGGWNEQFF.

This chain joins TRBV29-1 and TRBJ1-5. The CDR3 is 13 amino acids. Per the germline V gene, CDR1 is SQVTM and CDR2 is ANQGSEA. CDR3 sequence reads: CSVAQTSNQPQHF.

The chain joins TRBV15 to TRBJ2-1; absent DNA, TCRdb's TRBD2 call cannot be checked. Per the germline V gene, CDR1 is LNHNV and CDR2 is YYDKDF (reference sequence). The CDR3 length is 16 residues. The CDR3 protein is CATSRATGTSGRWQFF.

This chain links TRBV12-3 or TRBV12-4 with TRBJ1-2; TCRdb gives TRBD1 as the D gene, but with no DNA this cannot be confirmed. This CDR3 contains 15 residues. The CDR3 sequence is CASSLRTGANYGYTF.

The chain combines TRBV5-1 with TRBJ2-3; TCRdb's D call of TRBD2 is untestable without DNA. Germline V gene sequence: CDR1 SGHRS, CDR2 YFSETQ. The CDR3 has 16 amino acids. CDR3 sequence: CASSPTLAGGHDTQYF.

The chain recombines TRBV7-8 with TRBJ1-1; with no DNA, the TCRdb D assignment of TRBD1 cannot be verified. Germline values: CDR1 SGHVS, CDR2 FQNEAQ. The CDR3 is made up of 12 amino acids. The CDR3 sequence: CASSLEQGKAFF.

The CDR3 loop is CSARDREQGNEQFF. This chain connects TRBV20-1 to TRBJ2-1; TCRdb proposes TRBD1, but this gene call is untestable without DNA. The CDR3 has 14 amino acids. The germline V gene has CDR1 DFQATT and CDR2 SNEGSKA (reference sequence).

Here the CDR3 reads CASSRKGTPGTQYF. The chain joins TRBV3-1 to TRBJ2-5; TCRdb indicates TRBD1, and absent DNA this call remains unverified. The CDR3 is made up of 14 amino acids. Germline CDR1 is LGHDT and CDR2 is YNNKEL (reference sequence).

The chain is built from TRBV30 and TRBJ1-1. The CDR3 totals 14 residues. CDR1 and CDR2 from the germline V gene are GTSNPN and SVGIG (reference sequence). Here the CDR3 reads CAWTFPAGNTEAFF.

The chain joins TRBV5-4 to TRBJ2-1; as DNA is missing, the TRBD1 call by TCRdb cannot be tested. This CDR3 contains 14 residues. Germline CDR1 reads SGHNT; CDR2 reads YYREEE (reference sequence). The CDR3 spells CASSLEGTSNEQFF. Filled out from reference TRBV5-4 and TRBJ2-1, the complete variable domain reads ETGVTQSPTHLIKTRGQQVTLRCSSQSGHNTVSWYQQALGQGPQFIFQYYREEENGRGNFPPRFSGLQFPNYSSELNVNALELDDSALYLCASSLEGTSNEQFFGPGTRLTVL.

This sequence joins TRBV4-1 and TRBJ1-4; TCRdb reports TRBD1, a call that lacks DNA to check it against. Germline V gene data show CDR1 as MGHRA and CDR2 as YSYEKL. The CDR3 sequence is 16 residues long. CDR3 loop: CASSRARTGFNEKLFF.